This T cell receptor (beta chain) stems from a study of CD8 T cells in ankylosing spondylitis. TCRdb re-called the 5' RACE reads with MiXCR, one entry per CDR3 protein. The sample yields more than 650,000 distinct CDR3 sequences, 10% to 15% seen once. CDR3 length: 13 amino acids. Germline CDR1 and CDR2: SQVTM and ANQGSEA. V was trimmed by 6 bases and J by 5 bases, leaving 13 bases between them. Study-level points and caveats: A TCR beta motif of under ten highly homologous variants seemed to mark ankylosing spondylitis blood. From matched ankylosing spondylitis synovial fluid, disease-linked clones were reportedly recovered at significantly enriched levels. Clones linked to the disease showed a CD8+ phenotype. They occurred at relatively low frequencies in peripheral blood. Earlier reports found some motif variants in synovial fluid and blood in reactive arthritis.

This clonotype was detected ten times or more. Its antigen remains unidentified. The J gene is TRBJ2-2, the V gene TRBV29-1; maybe TRBD1 (7 bases). This TCR was recovered from a male donor with ankylosing spondylitis. Sample: blood, either unsorted or a sorted T cell fraction (not recorded which). DNA for the CDR3: TGCAGCGTGGGACAGACTAGAACCGGGGAGCTGTTTTTT. It specifies CSVGQTRTGELFF.